The present TCR beta chain was sequenced within a study of regulatory T cells in long-lasting Graves disease. As for the study in general: Antithyroid drugs had been given to newly diagnosed Graves' patients for under 3 months. The study, taken as a whole, reports: Newly diagnosed Graves' patients exceeded persistent ones in TCR diversity.

Researchers made TCR beta libraries by using iRepertoire HTBI primers and running Arm-PCR on CDR3 regions. TCRdb reprocessed the multiplex PCR reads via MiXCR and lists one record per CDR3 protein. The profile shows roughly 560,000 distinct CDR3 sequences, 16% of them singletons. Points on this clonotype: Its antigen is undetermined.

The time point: newly diagnosed GD, antithyroid drugs for less than 3 months. Isolated PBMC RNA provided the starting material for the TCR library. This CDR3 is built from 16 residues. The J segment lost 4 bases and the V segment lost 5 bases, leaving 7 bases of the junction unmatched. In addition, the sample was reused for a study of T cells in Graves' hyperthyroidism and ophthalmopathy. This second report adds: Researchers ran a first-round RT-PCR on the TCR CDR3 using the HTBI primer set. The blood repertoire included most of the expanded thyroid clonotypes above 0.001.

Material: peripheral blood mononuclear cells (PBMCs), obtained at new diagnosis, from a patient treated with antithyroid drugs. The chain links TRBV12-3 or TRBV12-4 to TRBJ1-4; 10 bases agree with TRBD1. This sequence originates from a woman aged 40 to 65 with Graves disease. DNA of the CDR3: TGTGCCAGCAGTGACAGGGGGCGAGCGGGTAATGAAAAACTGTTTTTT. Its protein is CASSDRGRAGNEKLFF.